This record concerns one T cell receptor beta chain sequence. Germline V gene lookup returns CDR1 WSHSY and CDR2 SAAADI. The CDR3 length is 15 residues. The J segment lost 5 bases and the V segment lost 5 bases, leaving 7 bases of the junction unmatched. Seattle enrolled patients during active infection and tracked them longitudinally. The data stem from a study of blood T cell repertoires in COVID-19. Assay: immunoSEQ multiplex PCR; the TCRdb copy retains only in-frame clones and omits some. Here the sample spans about 160,000 clones, approximately 87% being singletons. This TCR was sampled from a woman aged 70-85 years with COVID-19, enrolled during active disease. The chain has TRBV10-2 and TRBJ2-2; the match to TRBD2 covers 8 bases. Specimen: peripheral blood. The CDR3 coding sequence is TGCGCCAGCAGTAAAGCGGGGGCGGGGACCGGGGAGCTGTTTTTT. This sequence encodes CASSKAGAGTGELFF.